This entry concerns a single T cell receptor beta chain. Its antigen is not known. The sample originates from a study of cytomegalovirus exposure and HLA in healthy donors. PCR used 60 Vbeta primers and 13 Jbeta primers. The method was immunoSEQ multiplex PCR; TCRdb's version includes in-frame clones alone and lacks a portion of them. The table counts 40,000 or so clones; 7.5% to 9% lies in the top ten. Between the trimmed V and J ends, which lost 1 base and 2 bases, there was a span of 18 bases. The germline CDR1 and CDR2 sequences are SGHTA and FQGTGA. CDR3 length equals 17 residues. Notes on the study in general: As a later analysis revealed, the rate of TCR association differed by HLA locus, with DRB1 most and HLA-C fewest. Analysis performed later showed TCR beta chains linked to HLA being more clonally expanded than equally common others. The classifier reportedly diagnosed cytomegalovirus status with high sensitivity and specificity.

The receptor's source is a male donor in good health and CMV-seronegative. The gene calls are TRBV7-3 and TRBJ2-7; the D gene is possibly TRBD1 (6 bases). The specimen was PBMCs. The CDR3 spells CASSLIFRGRDTYEQYF. The CDR3 DNA reads as TGTGCCAGCAGCTTAATTTTCCGGGGACGGGACACCTACGAGCAGTACTTC.